The 17 T cell receptor beta chains presented below share a single source sample, sequenced in a study of blood T cells in healthy people across ages. Combining a sample-barcoded 5' primer with a J-beta primer mix, a second PCR ran for roughly 7 to 11 cycles. TCRdb processed the 5' RACE reads anew with MiXCR; each CDR3 protein has one entry. Of about 680,000 distinct CDR3 sequences in the sample, 49% were seen once. Input material: blood. These receptors were collected from an older woman in good health.

This clonotype is medium-sized by share. The V and J genes are TRBV7-2 and TRBJ2-1; TRBD2 might be the D (6 bases). The germline CDR1 and CDR2 sequences are SGHTA and FQGNSA. V dropped 5 bases and J dropped 12 bases, with 14 bases sitting between them. The CDR3 has 12 residues. CDR3 nucleotide sequence: TGTGCCAGCAGCCCCCAGGAGGGCTTGCAGTTCTTC. It encodes CASSPQEGLQFF.

The CDR3 DNA sequence: TGTGCCAGCAGTTTCCATTCCCTCGGGGGGGAGCAGTACTTC. Protein product: CASSFHSLGGEQYF. The rearrangement uses TRBV12-3 or TRBV12-4 and TRBJ2-5; 8 positions match TRBD2. The CDR3 has 14 residues. V trimming: 3 bases; J trimming: 11 bases; junction bases outside the gene matches: 11.

This chain joins TRBV6-2 or TRBV6-3 and TRBJ2-1; D ambiguous. CDR3 size: 12 residues. Germline V gene lookup returns CDR1 MNHEY and CDR2 SVGEGT. Between the trimmed V and J ends, which lost 1 base and 5 bases, there was a span of 3 bases. Written as DNA, the CDR3 is TGTGCCAGCAGTTACTGGAACAATGAGCAGTTCTTC. This gives the protein CASSYWNNEQFF.

This chain connects TRBV4-2 to TRBJ2-1; TRBD1 is a possible D gene (5 bases). The CDR3 runs 16 residues. Germline CDR1 is LGHNA and CDR2 is YNFKEQ. V lost 0 bases and J lost 3, with 12 bases in between. Written as DNA, the CDR3 is TGTGCCAGCAGCCAAGATCCCAGGGTGGACTACAATGAGCAGTTCTTC. Translation: CASSQDPRVDYNEQFF.

The chain couples TRBV7-2 to TRBJ1-2; D may be TRBD1 (6 bases). The germline gives CDR1 SGHTA, CDR2 FQGNSA. The CDR3 is 14 amino acids. Trimming took 0 bases from V and 7 from J, leaving 12 bases between them. CDR3 amino acids: CASSLASGAGGYTF. The CDR3, as DNA: TGTGCCAGCAGCTTAGCGTCGGGGGCGGGTGGCTACACCTTC.

The chain is built from TRBV6-6 and TRBJ2-5; the D gene is possibly TRBD1 (6 bases). Near its end, the DNA agrees better with TRBJ2-7, so the J call may be wrong. Germline loops: CDR1 MNHNY, CDR2 SVGAGI (reference sequence). This CDR3 spans 15 amino acids. CDR3 amino acids: CASSYPGRGNYEQYF. Written as DNA, the CDR3 is TGTGCCAGCAGTTACCCTGGCAGGGGTAACTACGAGCAGTACTTC.

The chain links TRBV6-5 to TRBJ2-7; no firm D call. V lost 2 bases to trimming and J lost 1 base, with 9 bases between them. Germline V gene sequence: CDR1 MNHEY, CDR2 SVGAGI. The CDR3 totals 14 residues. CDR3 amino acids: CASSYGKWSYEQYF. In DNA, the CDR3 is TGTGCCAGCAGTTACGGGAAGTGGTCCTACGAGCAGTACTTC.

The chain is built from TRBV24-1 and TRBJ2-5; a weak D match, TRBD1 (5 bases). The J call is uncertain, as TRBJ2-7 better fits the DNA end. Germline values: CDR1 KGHDR, CDR2 SFDVKD. The CDR3 totals 17 residues. In nucleotides, the CDR3 is TGTGCCACCGGCCTCGGCCCCCGGAACAGGAAATACTACGAGCAGTACTTC. This sequence encodes CATGLGPRNRKYYEQYF.

The chain employs TRBV29-1 and TRBJ2-3, with 9 bases fitting TRBD1. The CDR3 extends over 13 amino acids. V shed 4 bases, J shed 6 bases, and the junction held 5 bases outside the gene matches. Germline loops: CDR1 SQVTM, CDR2 ANQGSEA. CDR3 region: CSVGTGVSDTQYF. DNA of the CDR3: TGCAGCGTTGGGACAGGGGTGTCGGATACGCAGTATTTT.

This clonotype showed up many times. The chain links TRBV20-1 to TRBJ2-7; TRBD2 might be the D (5 bases). This CDR3 is 14 amino acids long. Germline V gene lookup returns CDR1 DFQATT and CDR2 SNEGSKA (reference sequence). V was cut by 8 bases and J by 2 bases, with 19 bases left in between. The DNA for the CDR3 is TGCAGTCCCGGCCGGAGGACTGGAACCTACGAGCAGTACTTC. It is translated as CSPGRRTGTYEQYF.

The J gene is TRBJ2-7, the V gene TRBV28; the match to TRBD2 covers 13 bases. With V trimmed by 4 bases and J by 4 bases, 10 bases remained unmatched. CDR1 is MDHEN and CDR2 is SYDVKM in the germline V gene. CDR3 length: 17 residues. CDR3 nucleotide sequence: TGTGCCAGCAGTTCGTCACCGGGACTAGCGGGATTATACGAGCAGTACTTC. Amino acids: CASSSSPGLAGLYEQYF.

The sample holds one count of this clonotype. The chain has TRBV16 and TRBJ1-2; D remains ambiguous. CDR3 length: 15 amino acids. Germline V lookup: CDR1 KGHSY, CDR2 FQNENV. Between the trimmed V and J ends, which lost 1 base and 0 bases, there was a span of 9 bases. The CDR3 sequence is CASSQLGRSNYGYTF. In DNA, the CDR3 is TGTGCCAGCAGCCAATTAGGCCGATCTAACTATGGCTACACCTTC. Full variable domain (missing parts from reference TRBV16 and TRBJ1-2): GEEVAQTPKHLVRGEGQKAKLYCAPIKGHSYVFWYQQVLKNEFKFLISFQNENVFDETGMPKERFSAKCLPNSPCSLEIQATKLEDSAVYFCASSQLGRSNYGYTFGSGTRLTVV.

This sequence joins TRBV7-2 and TRBJ2-7; 7 bases match TRBD1. V dropped 5 bases and J dropped 2; count of bases not matched to a gene: 6. Germline CDR1 SGHTA, CDR2 FQGNSA. The CDR3 covers 14 residues. CDR3 loop: CASSPSGTAYEQYF. The DNA for the CDR3 is TGTGCCAGCAGCCCCTCCGGGACAGCCTACGAGCAGTACTTC.

This clonotype was found a few times. The V and J genes are TRBV5-1 and TRBJ2-3, with 11 bases lining up with TRBD2. CDR1 and CDR2 from the germline V gene are SGHRS and YFSETQ. The CDR3 has 16 residues. Losses at the gene ends were 4 bases for V and 0 bases for J; bases not matched to a gene: 4. CDR3 sequence: CASSRGTSGSTDTQYF. For the CDR3, the DNA is TGCGCCAGCAGCAGAGGGACTAGCGGTAGCACAGATACGCAGTATTTT.

The J gene is TRBJ2-4, the V gene TRBV7-2; 10 nucleotides match TRBD1. The trim removed 5 bases at V and 13 bases at J, leaving 14 bases unmatched. CDR1 is SGHTA and CDR2 is FQGNSA in the germline V gene. CDR3 size: 15 residues. The DNA for the CDR3 is TGTGCCAGCAGCATCCGACAGGGGGCGGTGAGCGGGCAGTACTTC. This codes for CASSIRQGAVSGQYF.

The table lists this clonotype with a few counts. This chain connects TRBV3-1 to TRBJ2-1; no clear D. V was clipped by 2 bases and J by 6 bases, with 5 bases between them. Germline V gives CDR1 LGHDT, CDR2 YNNKEL (reference sequence). This CDR3 contains 12 residues. The CDR3 DNA follows: TGTGCCAGCAGCCAATCCGTCAATGAGCAGTTCTTC. It yields the protein CASSQSVNEQFF.

The CDR3 reads CATSDLEAYEQYF. The DNA for the CDR3 is TGTGCCACCAGTGATTTGGAGGCATACGAGCAGTACTTC. The rearrangement joins TRBV24-1 to TRBJ2-5; D call uncertain. The J call may be incorrect, as the DNA end agrees better with TRBJ2-7. Germline loops: CDR1 KGHDR, CDR2 SFDVKD. The CDR3 consists of 13 residues.